A selection of T cell receptor beta chains follows, all from one sample in a study of T-cell memory formation after mild COVID-19. TCRdb re-derived calls from the 5' RACE reads in MiXCR, one entry per CDR3 protein. Seen here are about 62,000 distinct CDR3 sequences, about 9.4% observed once, and the top ten hold approximately 1.1%. The sample was PBMCs or a T cell subset sorted from them (not recorded which). Receptors originate from a man between 18 and 35 years old who had mild COVID-19 (a few samples of this study predate the infection). Cell type and time point are not known. CDR3s include the opening cysteine and the closing phenylalanine or tryptophan. The D gene is left open where the match is weak. Clone size is stated in some rows and not others, as once, few, many or a class when expanded.

TRBJ2-5 | many | TRBV6-5 | TRBD1 | TGTGCCAGCAGTTACGGGGTGACAGGGGACCAAGAGACCCAGTACTTC | CASSYGVTGDQETQYF
TRBJ2-5 | many | TRBV29-1 | . | TGCAGCGTTGGGGTAGGGGGGCCGTACCAAGAGACCCAGTACTTC | CSVGVGGPYQETQYF
TRBJ2-1 | few | TRBV7-3 | . | TGTGCCAGCAGCTTAACGGAAGGGGAGCAGTTCTTC | CASSLTEGEQFF
TRBJ2-5 | few | TRBV5-6 | TRBD1 | TGTGCCAGCAGCTTGGAACAGGGGGAGACCCAGTACTTC | CASSLEQGETQYF
TRBJ2-3 | . | TRBV10-3 | TRBD2 | TGTGCCATCTCCGGCGGGGCTAGCGGGGGGACAGATACGCAGTATTTT | CAISGGASGGTDTQYF
TRBJ2-5 | . | TRBV19 | . | TGTGCCAGTAGTATTGGGACACTTCTTCAAGAGACCCAGTACTTC | CASSIGTLLQETQYF
TRBJ1-1 | many | TRBV20-1 | . | TGCAGTGCTAGCAGGAACACTGAAGCTTTCTTT | CSASRNTEAFF
TRBJ1-1 | few | TRBV5-1 | . | TGCGCCAGCAGCGCTGGGGCCCCCGGCGGGACTGAAGCTTTCTTT | CASSAGAPGGTEAFF
TRBJ2-5 | medium-sized | TRBV7-2 | TRBD2 | TGTGCCAGCAGCTTAACTAGCGGCCAAGAGACCCAGTACTTC | CASSLTSGQETQYF
TRBJ2-7 | . | TRBV5-1 | TRBD1 | TGCGCCAGCAGCTCAAGGAAACGGGACAGATACTACGAGCAGTACTTC | CASSSRKRDRYYEQYF
TRBJ2-3 | few | TRBV5-4 | TRBD2 | TGTGCCAGCAGCTTCTGGTTAGCGGGGTCCACAGATACGCAGTATTTT | CASSFWLAGSTDTQYF
TRBJ2-5 | . | TRBV11-2 | . | TGTGCCAGCAGCTTCAGGGGCCCTCAAGAGACCCAGTACTTC | CASSFRGPQETQYF
TRBJ2-3 | medium-sized | TRBV7-2 | TRBD2 | TGTGCCAGCAGCTTCGTAGCGGGGACAGATACGCAGTATTTT | CASSFVAGTDTQYF
TRBJ1-6 | . | TRBV6-5 | . | TGTGCCAGCAGTAACAGGGATGAGGCCTATAATTCACCCCTCCACTTT | CASSNRDEAYNSPLHF
TRBJ1-1 | . | TRBV12-3/TRBV12-4 | TRBD1 | TGTGCCAGCAGTTTACGCCAGGGACAGGGGAACACTGAAGCTTTCTTT | CASSLRQGQGNTEAFF
TRBJ2-7 | . | TRBV28 | . | TGTGCCAGCAGTCTGGAGATGGCCTCCTACGAGCAGTACTTC | CASSLEMASYEQYF
TRBJ2-1 | . | TRBV4-3 | . | TGCGCCAGCAGCCAACTCGCCAGAGATGAGCAGTTCTTC | CASSQLARDEQFF
TRBJ2-3 | . | TRBV29-1 | TRBD1 | TGCAGCGGACAGGGGGTCGAAGATACGCAGTATTTT | CSGQGVEDTQYF
TRBJ2-1 | few | TRBV7-2 | . | TGTGCCAGCAGTACGGACTGGGGCGACAATGAGCAGTTCTTC | CASSTDWGDNEQFF
TRBJ2-1 | . | TRBV7-9 | TRBD2 | TGTGCCAGCAGCCAACGACTAGCGGATGATGAGCAGTTCTTC | CASSQRLADDEQFF
TRBJ2-5 | many | TRBV20-1 | . | TGCAGTGTCCCTCAGGGGGGCGAGACCCAGTACTTC | CSVPQGGETQYF
TRBJ2-1 | . | TRBV27 | TRBD1 | TGTGCCAGCAGGGACCGACAGGGGGCATTGTACAATGAGCAGTTCTTC | CASRDRQGALYNEQFF
TRBJ2-5 | . | TRBV7-2 | . | TGTGCCAGCAGCTTAAGCGGTGTAACCCAGTACTTC | CASSLSGVTQYF
TRBJ2-1 | few | TRBV5-1 | . | TGCGCCAGCAGCTTAAGGCTGATGGATAACAGTGAGCAGTTCTTC | CASSLRLMDNSEQFF